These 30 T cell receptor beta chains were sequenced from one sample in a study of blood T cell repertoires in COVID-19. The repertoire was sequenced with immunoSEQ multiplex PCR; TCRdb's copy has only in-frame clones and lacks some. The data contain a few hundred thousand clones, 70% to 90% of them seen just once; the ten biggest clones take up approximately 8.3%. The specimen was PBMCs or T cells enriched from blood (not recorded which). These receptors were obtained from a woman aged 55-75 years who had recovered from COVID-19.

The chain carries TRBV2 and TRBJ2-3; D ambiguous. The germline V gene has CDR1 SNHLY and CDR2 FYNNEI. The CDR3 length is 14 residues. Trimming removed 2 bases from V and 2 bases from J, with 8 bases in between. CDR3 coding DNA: TGTGCCAGCAGTGAAAAGGAGAACACAGATACGCAGTATTTT. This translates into CASSEKENTDTQYF.

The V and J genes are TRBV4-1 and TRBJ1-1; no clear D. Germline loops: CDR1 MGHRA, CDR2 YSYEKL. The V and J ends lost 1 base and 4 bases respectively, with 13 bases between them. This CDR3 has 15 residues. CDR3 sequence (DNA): TGCGCCAGCAGCCAAGTCGGGAGGAAGGGCACTGAAGCTTTCTTT. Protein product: CASSQVGRKGTEAFF.

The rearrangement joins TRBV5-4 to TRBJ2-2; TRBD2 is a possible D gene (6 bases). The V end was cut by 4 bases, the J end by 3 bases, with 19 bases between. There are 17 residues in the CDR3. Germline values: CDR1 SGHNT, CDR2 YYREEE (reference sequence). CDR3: CASSPMGGALDTGELFF. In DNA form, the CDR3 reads TGTGCCAGCAGCCCGATGGGGGGAGCCCTCGACACCGGGGAGCTGTTTTTT.

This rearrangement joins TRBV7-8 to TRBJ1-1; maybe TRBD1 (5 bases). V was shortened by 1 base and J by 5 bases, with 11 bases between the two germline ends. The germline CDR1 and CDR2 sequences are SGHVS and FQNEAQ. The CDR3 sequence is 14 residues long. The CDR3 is CASSLGGARTEAFF. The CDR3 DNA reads TGTGCCAGCAGCTTAGGTGGGGCCCGGACTGAAGCTTTCTTT.

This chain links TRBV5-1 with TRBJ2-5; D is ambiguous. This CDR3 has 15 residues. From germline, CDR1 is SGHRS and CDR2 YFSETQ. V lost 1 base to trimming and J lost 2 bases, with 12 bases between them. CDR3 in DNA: TGCGCCAGCAGCTTGTCTCCGGCCGGGCAAGAGACCCAGTACTTC. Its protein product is CASSLSPAGQETQYF. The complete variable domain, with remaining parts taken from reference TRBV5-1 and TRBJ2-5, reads KAGVTQTPRYLIKTRGQQVTLSCSPISGHRSVSWYQQTPGQGLQFLFEYFSETQRNKGNFPGRFSGRQFSNSRSEMNVSTLELGDSALYLCASSLSPAGQETQYFGPGTRLLVL.

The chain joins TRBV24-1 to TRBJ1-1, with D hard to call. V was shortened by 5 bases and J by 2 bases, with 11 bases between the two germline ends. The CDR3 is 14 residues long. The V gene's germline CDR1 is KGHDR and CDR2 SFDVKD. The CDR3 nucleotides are TGTGCCACCAGTGGTACGGGGTCTAACACTGAAGCTTTCTTT. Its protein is CATSGTGSNTEAFF.

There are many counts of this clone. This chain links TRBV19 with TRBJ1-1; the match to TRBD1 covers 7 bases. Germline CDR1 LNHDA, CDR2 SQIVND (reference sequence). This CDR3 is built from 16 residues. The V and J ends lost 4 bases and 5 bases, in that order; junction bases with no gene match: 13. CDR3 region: CASSKITGAGGTEAFF. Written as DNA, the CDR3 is TGTGCCAGTAGTAAAATTACAGGGGCAGGAGGTACTGAAGCTTTCTTT.

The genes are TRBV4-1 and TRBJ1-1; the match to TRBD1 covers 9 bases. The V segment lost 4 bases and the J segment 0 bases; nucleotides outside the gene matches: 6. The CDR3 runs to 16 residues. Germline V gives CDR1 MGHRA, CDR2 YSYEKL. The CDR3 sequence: CASSRGTGSVNTEAFF. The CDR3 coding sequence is TGCGCCAGCAGCCGAGGGACAGGGTCCGTGAACACTGAAGCTTTCTTT.

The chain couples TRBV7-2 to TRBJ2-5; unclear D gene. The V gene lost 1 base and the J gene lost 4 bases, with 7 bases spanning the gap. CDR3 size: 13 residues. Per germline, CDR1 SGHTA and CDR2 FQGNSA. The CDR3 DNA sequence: TGTGCCAGCAGCTTAGAGATTAGAGAGACCCAGTACTTC. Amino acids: CASSLEIRETQYF.

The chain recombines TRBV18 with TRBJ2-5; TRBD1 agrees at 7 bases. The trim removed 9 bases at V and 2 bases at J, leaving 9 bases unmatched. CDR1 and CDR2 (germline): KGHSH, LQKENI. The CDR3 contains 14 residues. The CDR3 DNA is TGTGCCAGTACAAACAGGGGCCTTCAAGAGACCCAGTACTTC. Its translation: CASTNRGLQETQYF.

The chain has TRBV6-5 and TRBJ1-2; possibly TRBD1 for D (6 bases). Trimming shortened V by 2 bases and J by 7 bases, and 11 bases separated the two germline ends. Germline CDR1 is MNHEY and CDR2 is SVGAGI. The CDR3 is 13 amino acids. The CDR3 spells CASSYGGRGGYTF. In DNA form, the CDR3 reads TGTGCCAGCAGTTACGGGGGCAGGGGTGGCTACACCTTC.

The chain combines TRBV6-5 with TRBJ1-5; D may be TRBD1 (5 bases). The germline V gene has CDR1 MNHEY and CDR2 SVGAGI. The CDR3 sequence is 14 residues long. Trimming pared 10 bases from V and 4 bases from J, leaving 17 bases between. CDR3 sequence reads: CATRKIGVNQPQHF. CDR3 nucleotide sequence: TGTGCCACCAGAAAAATAGGGGTAAATCAGCCCCAGCATTTT.

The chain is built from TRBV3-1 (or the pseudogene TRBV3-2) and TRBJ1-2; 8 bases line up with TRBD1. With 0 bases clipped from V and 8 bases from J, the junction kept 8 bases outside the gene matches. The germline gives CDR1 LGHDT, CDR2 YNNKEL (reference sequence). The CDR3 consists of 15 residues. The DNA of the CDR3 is TGTGCCAGCAGCCAAGACAGCCAGGGGGCCCGGGGCTACACCTTC. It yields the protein CASSQDSQGARGYTF.

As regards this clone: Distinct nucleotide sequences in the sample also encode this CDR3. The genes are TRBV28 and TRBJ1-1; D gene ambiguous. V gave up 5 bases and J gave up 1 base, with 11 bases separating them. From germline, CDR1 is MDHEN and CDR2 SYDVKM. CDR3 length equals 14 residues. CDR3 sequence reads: CASSLIRGNTEAFF. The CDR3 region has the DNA TGTGCCAGCAGTCTGATTCGGGGGAACACTGAAGCTTTCTTT.

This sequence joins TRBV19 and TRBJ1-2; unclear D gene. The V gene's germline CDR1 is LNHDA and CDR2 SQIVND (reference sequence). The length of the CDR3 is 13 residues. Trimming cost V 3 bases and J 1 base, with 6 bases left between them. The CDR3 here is CASSMEGNYGYTF. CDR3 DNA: TGTGCCAGTAGTATGGAGGGTAACTATGGCTACACCTTC. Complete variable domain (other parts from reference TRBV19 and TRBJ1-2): DGGITQSPKYLFRKEGQNVTLSCEQNLNHDAMYWYRQDPGQGLRLIYYSQIVNDFQKGDIAEGYSVSREKKESFPLTVTSAQKNPTAFYLCASSMEGNYGYTFGSGTRLTVV.

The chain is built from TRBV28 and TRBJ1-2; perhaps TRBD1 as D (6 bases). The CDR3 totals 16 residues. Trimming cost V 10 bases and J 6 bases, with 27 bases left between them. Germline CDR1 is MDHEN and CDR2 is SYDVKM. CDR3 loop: CATTLGGGWGRNGYTF. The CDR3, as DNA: TGTGCCACCACACTCGGCGGGGGCTGGGGGAGGAATGGCTACACCTTC.

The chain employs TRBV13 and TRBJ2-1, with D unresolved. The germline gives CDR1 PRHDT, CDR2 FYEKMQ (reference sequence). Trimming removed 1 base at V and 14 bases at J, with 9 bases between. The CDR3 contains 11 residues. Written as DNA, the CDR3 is TGTGCCAGCAGCTTAGTGAGCCAGGAGTTCTTC. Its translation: CASSLVSQEFF.

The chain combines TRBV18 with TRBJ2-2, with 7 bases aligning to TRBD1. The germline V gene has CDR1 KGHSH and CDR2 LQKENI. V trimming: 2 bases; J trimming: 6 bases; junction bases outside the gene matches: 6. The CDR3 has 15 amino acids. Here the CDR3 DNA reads TGTGCCAGCTCACCAAGTATCCAGGGGGCCGGGGAGCTGTTTTTT. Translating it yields CASSPSIQGAGELFF.

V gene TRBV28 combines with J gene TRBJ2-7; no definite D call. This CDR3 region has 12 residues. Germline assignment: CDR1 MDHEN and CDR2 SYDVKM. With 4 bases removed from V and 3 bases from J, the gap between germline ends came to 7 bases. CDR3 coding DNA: TGTGCCAGCAGTTCACTCATCTACGAGCAGTACGTC. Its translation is CASSSLIYEQYV.

CDR3: CASSYSRGSETQYF. The CDR3 DNA reads TGTGCCAGCAGTTACTCCAGAGGATCGGAGACCCAGTACTTC. The J gene is TRBJ2-5, the V gene TRBV6-5; no definite D call. CDR3 length: 14 residues. V was shortened by 0 bases and J by 5 bases, with 10 bases between the two germline ends. Germline V gene data show CDR1 as MNHEY and CDR2 as SVGAGI.

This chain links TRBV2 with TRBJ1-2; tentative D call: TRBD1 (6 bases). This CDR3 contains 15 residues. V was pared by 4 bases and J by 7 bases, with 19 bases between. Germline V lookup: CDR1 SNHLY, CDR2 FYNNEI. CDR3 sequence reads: CASSGMDSRVGGYTF. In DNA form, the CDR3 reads TGTGCCAGCAGTGGGATGGACAGTCGGGTTGGTGGCTACACCTTC.

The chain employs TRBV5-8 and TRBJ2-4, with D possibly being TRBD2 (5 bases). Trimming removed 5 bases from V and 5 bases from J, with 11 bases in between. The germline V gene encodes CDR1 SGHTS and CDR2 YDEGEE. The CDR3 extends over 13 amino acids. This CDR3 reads CASRVFSENIQYF. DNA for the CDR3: TGTGCCAGCAGGGTCTTTAGCGAAAACATTCAGTACTTC.

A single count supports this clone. The CDR3 bases are TGCGCCAGCAGCCAAGATAGCGGCACTGAAGCTTTCTTT. This gives the protein CASSQDSGTEAFF. This chain links TRBV4-1 with TRBJ1-1, with D hard to call. Germline V gives CDR1 MGHRA, CDR2 YSYEKL. Trimming cost V 0 bases and J 4 bases, with 6 bases left between them. The CDR3 consists of 13 residues.

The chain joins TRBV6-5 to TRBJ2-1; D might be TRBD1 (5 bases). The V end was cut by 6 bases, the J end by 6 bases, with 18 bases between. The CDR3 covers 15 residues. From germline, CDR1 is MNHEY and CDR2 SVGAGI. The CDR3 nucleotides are TGTGCCAGCAGCGCTAGTCGACAGATAGCCAATGAGCAGTTCTTC. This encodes CASSASRQIANEQFF.

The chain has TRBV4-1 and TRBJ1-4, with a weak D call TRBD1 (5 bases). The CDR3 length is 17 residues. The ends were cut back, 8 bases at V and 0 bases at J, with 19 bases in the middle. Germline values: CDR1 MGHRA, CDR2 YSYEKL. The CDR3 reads CASQPTRQRATNEKLFF. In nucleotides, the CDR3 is TGCGCCAGCCAACCTACAAGACAGAGAGCAACTAATGAAAAACTGTTTTTT.

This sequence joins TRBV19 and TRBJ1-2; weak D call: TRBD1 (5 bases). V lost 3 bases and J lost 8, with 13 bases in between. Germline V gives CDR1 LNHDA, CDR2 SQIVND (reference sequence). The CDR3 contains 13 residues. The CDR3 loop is CASSITGGKGYTF. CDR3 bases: TGTGCCAGTAGTATCACGGGGGGAAAAGGCTACACCTTC.

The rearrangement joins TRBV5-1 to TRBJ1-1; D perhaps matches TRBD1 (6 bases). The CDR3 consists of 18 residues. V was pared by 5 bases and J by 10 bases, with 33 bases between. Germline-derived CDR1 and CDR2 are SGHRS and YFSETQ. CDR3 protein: CASRPTGMGYGGPERAFF. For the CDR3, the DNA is TGCGCCAGCAGACCGACAGGCATGGGGTACGGGGGGCCCGAGCGAGCTTTCTTT.

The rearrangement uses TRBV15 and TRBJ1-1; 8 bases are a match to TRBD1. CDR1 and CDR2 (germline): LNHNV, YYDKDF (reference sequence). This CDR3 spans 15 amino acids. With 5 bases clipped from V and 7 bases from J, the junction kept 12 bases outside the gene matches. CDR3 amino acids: CATSDPQDRVNEAFF. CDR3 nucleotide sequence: TGTGCCACCAGCGACCCCCAGGACAGGGTGAATGAAGCTTTCTTT.

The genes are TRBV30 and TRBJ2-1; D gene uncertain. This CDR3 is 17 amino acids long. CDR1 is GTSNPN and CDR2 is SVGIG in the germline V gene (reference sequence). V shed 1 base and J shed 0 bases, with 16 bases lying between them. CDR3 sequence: CAWSASRRLPSYNEQFF. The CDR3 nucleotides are TGTGCCTGGAGTGCCTCTAGAAGACTCCCCTCCTACAATGAGCAGTTCTTC.

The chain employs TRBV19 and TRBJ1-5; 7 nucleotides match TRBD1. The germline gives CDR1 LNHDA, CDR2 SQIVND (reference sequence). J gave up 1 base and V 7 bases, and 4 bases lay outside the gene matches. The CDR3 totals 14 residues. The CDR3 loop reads CASTRGQSNQPQHF. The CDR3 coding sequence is TGTGCCAGTACCCGGGGACAGAGCAATCAGCCCCAGCATTTT.